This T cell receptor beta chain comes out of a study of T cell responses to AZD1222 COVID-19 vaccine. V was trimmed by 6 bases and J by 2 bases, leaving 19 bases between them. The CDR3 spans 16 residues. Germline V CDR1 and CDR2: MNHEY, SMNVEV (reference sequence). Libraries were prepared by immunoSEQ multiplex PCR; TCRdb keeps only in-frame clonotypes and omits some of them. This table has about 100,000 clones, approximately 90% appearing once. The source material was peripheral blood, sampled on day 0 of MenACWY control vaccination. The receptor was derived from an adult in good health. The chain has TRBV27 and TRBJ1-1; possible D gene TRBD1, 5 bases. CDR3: CASSPNSIGGNTEAFF. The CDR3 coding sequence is TGTGCCAGCAGCCCCAATTCTATCGGGGGAAACACTGAAGCTTTCTTT.